These 11 T cell receptor beta chains were sequenced from one sample in a study of blood T cell repertoires in COVID-19. TCRdb's copy holds only in-frame clones and misses some; the assay was immunoSEQ multiplex PCR. The sample has 210,000 or so clones; nearly 90% are singletons. The sequencing sample was made of peripheral blood. These receptors all come from a woman under 30 who had recovered from COVID-19.

V is TRBV27 and J is TRBJ2-3, with TRBD2 matching 8 bases. CDR3 length: 14 residues. Germline V lookup: CDR1 MNHEY, CDR2 SMNVEV (reference sequence). Trimming cost V 5 bases and J 4 bases; bases outside gene matches: 5. The CDR3 here is CASSLGLAADTQYF. The CDR3, as DNA: TGTGCCAGCAGTCTCGGACTAGCTGCAGATACGCAGTATTTT.

The gene calls are TRBV3-1 (or the pseudogene TRBV3-2) and TRBJ2-1; D not certain. The germline V and J ends were trimmed by 1 base and 3 bases, with 10 bases remaining between them. The CDR3 runs to 15 residues. Per germline, CDR1 LGHDT and CDR2 YNNKEL (reference sequence). Written as DNA, the CDR3 is TGTGCCAGCAGCCAAGGGTCGAGTGTCTACAATGAGCAGTTCTTC. Translation: CASSQGSSVYNEQFF.

This chain connects TRBV7-6 to TRBJ2-3, with D unresolved. There are 15 residues in the CDR3. The ends were cut back, 1 base at V and 6 bases at J, with 14 bases in the middle. The germline V gene has CDR1 SGHVS and CDR2 FNYEAQ. As DNA, the CDR3 is TGTGCCAGCAGCTTAGGCCCCGCCCGAGGTGATACGCAGTATTTT. This gives the protein CASSLGPARGDTQYF.

The chain carries TRBV6-5 and TRBJ2-5; 8 positions match TRBD2. Germline CDR1 reads MNHEY; CDR2 reads SVGAGI. This CDR3 contains 15 residues. With 4 bases clipped from V and 4 bases from J, the junction kept 8 bases outside the gene matches. The CDR3 coding sequence is TGTGCCAGCAGTTCGGGAGCGGGAGAGGGAGAGACCCAGTACTTC. Translating it yields CASSSGAGEGETQYF.

The chain links TRBV30 to TRBJ1-3; D unresolved. There are 15 residues in the CDR3. Germline assignment: CDR1 GTSNPN and CDR2 SVGIG (reference sequence). Trimming cost V 1 base and J 3 bases, with 13 bases left between them. The CDR3 loop is CAWSAPPGGGNTIYF. The DNA of the CDR3 is TGTGCCTGGAGTGCCCCTCCTGGAGGTGGAAACACCATATATTTT.

The V and J genes are TRBV11-2 and TRBJ1-1; no definite D call. V dropped 5 bases and J dropped 5 bases, with 6 bases sitting between them. This CDR3 has 11 amino acids. Germline V gene lookup returns CDR1 SGHAT and CDR2 FQNNGV. CDR3: CASSRLTEAFF. The CDR3 nucleotides read TGTGCCAGCAGCCGGTTAACTGAAGCTTTCTTT.

V and J are TRBV5-6 and TRBJ1-2; TRBD1 matches at 8 bases. The CDR3 sequence is 13 residues long. The trim removed 2 bases at V and 4 bases at J, leaving 1 base unmatched. The germline gives CDR1 SGHDT, CDR2 YYEEEE. CDR3 nucleotide sequence: TGTGCCAGCAGCTTTACAGGGGGCTATGGCTACACCTTC. As protein: CASSFTGGYGYTF.

V is TRBV28 and J is TRBJ1-4; the match to TRBD1 covers 8 bases. V was clipped by 4 bases and J by 7 bases; unmatched bases: 8. Looked up from germline, CDR1 is MDHEN and CDR2 is SYDVKM. This CDR3 contains 15 residues. The CDR3 DNA sequence: TGTGCCAGCAGTTCCTCACTCGGACAGGGTGAAAAACTGTTTTTT. This translates into CASSSSLGQGEKLFF.

This rearrangement joins TRBV15 to TRBJ2-7; the D gene is possibly TRBD2 (6 bases). With 0 bases removed from V and 4 bases from J, the gap between germline ends came to 7 bases. The CDR3 has 13 amino acids. Germline loops: CDR1 LNHNV, CDR2 YYDKDF (reference sequence). CDR3 in DNA: TGTGCCACCAGCAGAGAAGGAGGGTACGAGCAGTACTTC. It is translated as CATSREGGYEQYF.

J is TRBJ1-4 and V is TRBV5-5, with D perhaps TRBD1 (5 bases). Germline-derived CDR1 and CDR2 are SGHKS and YYEKEE (reference sequence). V was trimmed by 0 bases and J by 8 bases, leaving 11 bases between them. The CDR3 runs to 14 residues. For the CDR3, the DNA is TGTGCCAGCAGCTTGGGACAGTTAAGGGAAAAACTGTTTTTT. This sequence encodes CASSLGQLREKLFF.

The CDR3 is CASSPSLEGEQFF. The DNA for the CDR3 is TGTGCCAGCTCACCCTCGTTGGAGGGTGAGCAGTTCTTC. The chain combines TRBV18 with TRBJ2-1; D perhaps matches TRBD2 (6 bases). Germline V gene data show CDR1 as KGHSH and CDR2 as LQKENI. With 3 bases removed from V and 9 bases from J, the gap between germline ends came to 12 bases. The CDR3 covers 13 residues.